This T cell receptor (beta chain) was found in a study of CD8 T cells in Susac syndrome. Study observations and caveats: The study's TCR sequencing and HLA analysis drew on a certain number of individuals. That number was acknowledged as relatively small.

Concerning this clonotype itself: Its antigen is undetermined.

TEMRA cells were FACS-enriched, with CD8+ and CD4+ T cells isolated negatively. RNA in amounts of about 0.5 to 1 ug was reverse transcribed with random hexamers. TCR beta CDR3 was amplified by immunoSEQ multiplex PCR. This amplification extended across 54 Vbeta and 13 Jbeta segments. MiXCR was run by TCRdb on the immunoSEQ multiplex PCR reads, yielding one entry per CDR3 protein. The table shows around 300,000 distinct CDR3 sequences, with approximately 90% occurring only once. Between the trimmed V and J ends, which lost 2 bases and 4 bases, there was a span of 11 bases. This CDR3 has 14 residues. Germline-derived CDR1 and CDR2 are ENHRY and SYGVKD.

The source material was CD4+ T cells from PBMCs. The V call is TRBV10-3, the J call TRBJ1-2; D is unresolved. The receptor comes from a human donor with multiple sclerosis. CDR3 loop: CAISEDPVAYGYTF. The CDR3 DNA reads as TGTGCCATCAGTGAGGATCCAGTAGCCTATGGCTACACCTTC.